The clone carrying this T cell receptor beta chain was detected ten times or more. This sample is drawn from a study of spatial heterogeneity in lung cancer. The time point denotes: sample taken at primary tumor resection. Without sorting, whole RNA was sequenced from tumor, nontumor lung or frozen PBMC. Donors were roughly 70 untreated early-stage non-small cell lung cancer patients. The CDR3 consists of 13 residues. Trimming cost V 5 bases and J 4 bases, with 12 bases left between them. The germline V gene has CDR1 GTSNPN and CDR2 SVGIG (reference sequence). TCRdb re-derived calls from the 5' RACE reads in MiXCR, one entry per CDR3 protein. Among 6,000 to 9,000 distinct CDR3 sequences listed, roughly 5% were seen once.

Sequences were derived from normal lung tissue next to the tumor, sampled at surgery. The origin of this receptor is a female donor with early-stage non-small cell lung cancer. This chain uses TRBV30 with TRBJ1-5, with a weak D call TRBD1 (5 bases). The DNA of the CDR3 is TGTGCCTGGGGGACCCAGGCGAATCAGCCCCAGCATTTT. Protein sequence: CAWGTQANQPQHF. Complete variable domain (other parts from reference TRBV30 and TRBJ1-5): SQTIHQWPATLVQPVGSPLSLECTVEGTSNPNLYWYRQAAGRGLQLLFYSVGIGQISSEVPQNLSASRPQDRQFILSSKKLLLSDSGFYLCAWGTQANQPQHFGDGTRLSIL.